This TCR beta chain was observed in a study of tumor and adjacent non-tumor tissue in lung cancer. TCRbeta libraries were built with three rounds of nested PCR, modified from ARM-PCR. In TCRdb, the multiplex PCR reads were re-called with MiXCR into one record per CDR3 protein. Of 52,000 or so distinct CDR3 sequences in the sample, about 70% were seen once. For this clonotype: The antigen is not known.

CDR1 and CDR2 (germline): LNHDA, SQIVND (reference sequence). The junction had 13 bases not matched to a gene; V was cut back by 6 bases and J by 3 bases. The CDR3 covers 18 residues. Study-level findings and limits: TCR diversity was significantly greater in tumor than normal lung tissue.

This sample's RNA came from whole unsorted tissue. The normal lung tissue was taken more than 3 cm from the tumor edge. Donors were chemotherapy-naive, newly diagnosed lung cancer surgical patients in China, August–late 2014. This TCR was recovered from a woman aged 60-75 years with non-small cell lung cancer. V usage is TRBV19 and J usage is TRBJ2-1; 11 bases line up with TRBD1. The sample was distant non-tumor lung tissue. The CDR3 sequence: CASRGDRGTRDLYNEQFF. The CDR3 DNA reads as TGTGCCAGTAGAGGGGACAGGGGGACTCGAGACCTCTACAATGAGCAGTTCTTC.